The source of this T cell receptor beta chain is a study of CD8 T cells in ankylosing spondylitis. The study's findings and limits: Clones linked to disease were reported to show significant enrichment in matched ankylosing spondylitis synovial fluid. Blood from ankylosing spondylitis patients appeared to carry a characteristic roughly eight-variant TCR beta motif.

TCRdb used MiXCR to reprocess the 5' RACE reads, holding one entry per CDR3 protein. Seen here are a few hundred thousand distinct CDR3 sequences, 20% to 25% observed once, and the top ten hold about a sixth. This clonotype came up many times. Its antigen is as yet unknown. This sequence originates from a male donor with ankylosing spondylitis. The specimen sequenced was blood, either unsorted or a sorted T cell fraction (not recorded which).

CDR3 bases: TGTGCCAGCTCACCGGGACAGGGGGCCTACGAGCAGTACTTC. Translation gives CASSPGQGAYEQYF. This chain joins TRBV18 and TRBJ2-7; 11 positions agree with TRBD1. There are 14 residues in the CDR3. V shed 3 bases, J shed 2 bases, and the junction held 0 bases outside the gene matches. Germline CDR1 and CDR2: KGHSH and LQKENI.